This T cell receptor (beta chain) was profiled in a study of blood T cell repertoires in COVID-19. Study-level information: Sites across the United States, Italy and Spain contributed samples from acute and convalescent COVID-19. From T cells, B-cell-depleted T cells, or PBMCs came the material, which was cDNA or gDNA.

Sequenced by immunoSEQ multiplex PCR; TCRdb stores in-frame clones only, minus some. The data contain about 70,000 clones, approximately 92% of them singletons. Germline V gene data show CDR1 as MNHEY and CDR2 as SMNVEV (reference sequence). Trimming left V 5 bases short and J 2 bases short, with 9 bases between. The CDR3 spans 13 residues. This receptor was taken from a man aged 50-59 years with active COVID-19. This rearrangement joins TRBV27 to TRBJ1-2; D is uncertain. The sequenced material came from peripheral blood. CDR3 in DNA: TGTGCCAGCAGTCCTGAGAGAAACTATGGCTACACCTTC. As protein: CASSPERNYGYTF.